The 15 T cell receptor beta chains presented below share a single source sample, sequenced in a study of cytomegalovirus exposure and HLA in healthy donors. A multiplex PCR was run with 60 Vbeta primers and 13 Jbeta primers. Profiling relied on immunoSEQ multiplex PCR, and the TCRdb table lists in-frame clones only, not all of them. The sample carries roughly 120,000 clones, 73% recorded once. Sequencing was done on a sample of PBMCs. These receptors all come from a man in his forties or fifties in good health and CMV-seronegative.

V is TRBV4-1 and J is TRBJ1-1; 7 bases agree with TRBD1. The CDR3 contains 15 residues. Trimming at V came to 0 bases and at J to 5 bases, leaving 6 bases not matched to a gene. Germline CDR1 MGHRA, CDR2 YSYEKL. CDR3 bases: TGCGCCAGCAGCCAAGAAACGACAGGGATAACTGAAGCTTTCTTT. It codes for CASSQETTGITEAFF.

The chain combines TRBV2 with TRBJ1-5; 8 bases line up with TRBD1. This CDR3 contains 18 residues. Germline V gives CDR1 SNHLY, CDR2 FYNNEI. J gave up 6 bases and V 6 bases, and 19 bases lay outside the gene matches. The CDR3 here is CASRAGTGLGHGGQPQHF. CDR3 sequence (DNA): TGTGCCAGCAGGGCCGGGACAGGTTTAGGGCATGGAGGTCAGCCCCAGCATTTT.

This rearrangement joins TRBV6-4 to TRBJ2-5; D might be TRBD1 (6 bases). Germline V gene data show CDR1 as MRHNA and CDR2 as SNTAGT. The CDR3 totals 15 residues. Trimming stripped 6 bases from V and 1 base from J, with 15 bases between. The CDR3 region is CASSPQQGSQETQYF. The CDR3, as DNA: TGTGCCAGCAGCCCTCAACAGGGATCCCAAGAGACCCAGTACTTC.

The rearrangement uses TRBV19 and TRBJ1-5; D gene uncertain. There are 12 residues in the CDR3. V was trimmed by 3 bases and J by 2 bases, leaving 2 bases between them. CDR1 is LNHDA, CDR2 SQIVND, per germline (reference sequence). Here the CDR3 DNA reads TGTGCCAGTAGTATCGGCAATCAGCCCCAGCATTTT. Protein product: CASSIGNQPQHF.

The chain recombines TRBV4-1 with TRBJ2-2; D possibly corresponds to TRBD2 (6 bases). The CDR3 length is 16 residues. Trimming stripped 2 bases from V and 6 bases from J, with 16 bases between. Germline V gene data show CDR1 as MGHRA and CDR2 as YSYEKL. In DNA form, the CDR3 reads TGCGCCAGCAGCCAAATAATAACGGGAGTGCCCGGGGAGCTGTTTTTT. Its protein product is CASSQIITGVPGELFF.

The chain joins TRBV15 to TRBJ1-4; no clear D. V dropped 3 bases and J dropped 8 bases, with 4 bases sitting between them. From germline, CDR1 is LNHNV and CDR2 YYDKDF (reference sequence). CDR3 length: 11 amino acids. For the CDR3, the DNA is TGTGCCACCAGCAGTAGAGAAAAACTGTTTTTT. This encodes CATSSREKLFF.

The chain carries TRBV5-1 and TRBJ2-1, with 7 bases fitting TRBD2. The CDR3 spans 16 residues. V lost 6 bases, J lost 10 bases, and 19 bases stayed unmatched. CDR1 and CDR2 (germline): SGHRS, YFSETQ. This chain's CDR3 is CASIAKGGVPPREQFF. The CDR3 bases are TGCGCCAGCATAGCCAAGGGAGGGGTCCCCCCGCGGGAGCAGTTCTTC.

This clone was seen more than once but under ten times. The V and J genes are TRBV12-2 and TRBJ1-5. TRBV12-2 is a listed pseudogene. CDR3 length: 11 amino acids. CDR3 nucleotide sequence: TGTGCAAGTCGCTTCTTTCAGCCCCAGCATTTT. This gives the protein CASRFFQPQHF.

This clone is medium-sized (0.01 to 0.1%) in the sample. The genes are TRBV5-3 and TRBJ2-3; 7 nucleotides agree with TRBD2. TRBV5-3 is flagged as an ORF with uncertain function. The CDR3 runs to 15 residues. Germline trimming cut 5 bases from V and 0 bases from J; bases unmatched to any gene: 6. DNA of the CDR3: TGTGCCAGAAGTTTTACTAGCGAGAGCACAGATACGCAGTATTTT. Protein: CARSFTSESTDTQYF.

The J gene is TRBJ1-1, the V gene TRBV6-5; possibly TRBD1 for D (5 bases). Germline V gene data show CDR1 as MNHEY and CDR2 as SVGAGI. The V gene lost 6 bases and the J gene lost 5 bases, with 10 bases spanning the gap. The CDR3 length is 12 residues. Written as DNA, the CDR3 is TGTGCCAGCAGGCAGGGCGCGACTGAAGCTTTCTTT. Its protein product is CASRQGATEAFF.

The CDR3 reads CASSPFVGWTVSHEQYF. CDR3 DNA sequence: TGCGCCAGCAGCCCGTTTGTTGGGTGGACAGTAAGCCACGAGCAGTACTTC. The rearrangement links TRBV5-1 to TRBJ2-7; TRBD1 is a possible D gene (6 bases). The CDR3 length is 17 residues. The V gene lost 4 bases and the J gene lost 5 bases, with 25 bases spanning the gap. Germline V gene lookup returns CDR1 SGHRS and CDR2 YFSETQ. Using reference TRBV5-1 and TRBJ2-7 for the parts outside the CDR3, the full variable domain is KAGVTQTPRYLIKTRGQQVTLSCSPISGHRSVSWYQQTPGQGLQFLFEYFSETQRNKGNFPGRFSGRQFSNSRSEMNVSTLELGDSALYLCASSPFVGWTVSHEQYFGPGTRLTVT.

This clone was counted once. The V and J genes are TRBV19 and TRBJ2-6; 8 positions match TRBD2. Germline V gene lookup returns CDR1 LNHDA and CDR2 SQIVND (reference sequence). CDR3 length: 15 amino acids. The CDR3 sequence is CDPGGERSGANVLTF. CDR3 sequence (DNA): TGTGACCCGGGAGGGGAGCGCTCTGGGGCCAACGTCCTGACTTTC.

The CDR3: CASSPAGTSTDTQYF. The DNA of the CDR3 is TGTGCCAGCAGCCCGGCGGGGACTAGCACAGATACGCAGTATTTT. V gene TRBV11-2 combines with J gene TRBJ2-3, with TRBD2 as a possible D gene (6 bases). Looked up from germline, CDR1 is SGHAT and CDR2 is FQNNGV. Trimming cost V 5 bases and J 0 bases, with 12 bases left between them. The CDR3 spans 15 residues.

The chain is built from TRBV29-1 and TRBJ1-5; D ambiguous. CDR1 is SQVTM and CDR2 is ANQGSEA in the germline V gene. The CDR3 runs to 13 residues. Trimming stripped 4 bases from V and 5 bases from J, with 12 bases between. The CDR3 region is CSVAYRSDQPQHF. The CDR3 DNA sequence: TGCAGCGTTGCTTACAGATCGGATCAGCCCCAGCATTTT.

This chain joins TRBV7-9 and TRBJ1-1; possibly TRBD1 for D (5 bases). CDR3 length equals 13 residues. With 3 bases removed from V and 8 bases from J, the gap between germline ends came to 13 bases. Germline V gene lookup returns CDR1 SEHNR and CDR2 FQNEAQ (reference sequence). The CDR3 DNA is TGTGCCAGCAGCTTGTATTCCGGGGGGGAAGCTTTCTTT. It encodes CASSLYSGGEAFF. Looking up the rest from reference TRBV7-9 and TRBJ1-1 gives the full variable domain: DTGVSQNPRHKITKRGQNVTFRCDPISEHNRLYWYRQTLGQGPEFLTYFQNEAQLEKSRLLSDRFSAERPKGSFSTLEIQRTEQGDSAMYLCASSLYSGGEAFFGQGTRLTVV.